The sequence of this T cell receptor beta chain was determined in a study of cytomegalovirus exposure and HLA in healthy donors (dated by TCRdb to about 2017). Turning to the overall study: A later analysis indicated that the 120 validation repertoires were generated on the platform also employed for the roughly 730 repertoires of the first cohort. Besides the first cohort of 550 to 750 subjects, a separate validation cohort made up of around 120 different subjects was used. The aim of the study was to test whether cataloging public T cell receptors could identify signatures of past pathogen exposure. To predict cytomegalovirus infection status, the study brought together high-throughput TCR immunosequencing, statistical association of individual TCRs with disease status, and machine learning. Broad study findings and their caveats: While some public TCRs were present in many individuals, most TCR sequences turned up only very rarely across donors. The authors suggested that the approach could potentially be extended to other disease states and immunological phenotypes. Cytomegalovirus status was reported to be diagnosed by the classifier with high specificity and sensitivity in both the original and validation cohorts. A later analysis had no HLA typing for the validation cohort, so co-occurrence there was scored across all 110 or so repertoires. In a later analysis, TCRs clustered in the first cohort were found to also tend to co-occur in the 110 or so validation repertoires, with around 94% of cluster scores above 0. The study listed 150 to 200 TCR beta chains as associated with cytomegalovirus. In vitro tests confirmed that three of the cytomegalovirus-associated TCR beta chains recognize cytomegalovirus antigens.

CDR1 and CDR2, per the germline V gene, are SGDLS and YYNGEE. From the cysteine up to the phenylalanine, the CDR3 has a length of 15 residues. CDR3 DNA is the only sequence kept; it has 45 bases, read in frame from the first base. Ends trimmed: V by 0 bases, J by 8 bases; bases unmatched to a gene: 6. Details on this clone: It has no known antigen specificity. Base qualities are not recorded, but no much larger clone differs from it by a single base.

Receptor amplification or capture employed the immunoSEQ multiplex PCR assay. The published analysis was carried out like this. A statistical classification framework was built for diagnosing cytomegalovirus status from the catalog of TCR beta chain sequences. The table was pulled from immuneACCESS by TCRdb, which kept in-frame rearrangements only. Such tables lose some clones; where checked, under half of the loss comes from unresolved V genes, and the rest has no known cause. V, J and clone size were drawn from that table, and D and trimming were deduced from the DNA. This sample comprises 120,000 or so clones, 70% to 90% of them detected only once. 1.5% to 2% of the sample rests with the top ten. The donors were included in the validation cohort of some 120 subjects, a group kept apart from the roughly 700-subject first cohort.

Material for sequencing was PBMCs. The chain links TRBV9 with TRBJ2-1, with 9 middle bases fitting TRBD2. This TCR came from a woman between 18 and 29 years old in good health and CMV-seronegative. The CDR3 amino acid sequence is: CASSVDVAGVDEQFF. The sequenced DNA is TGTGCCAGCAGCGTAGACGTAGCGGGAGTAGATGAGCAGTTCTTC.